This is a list of T cell receptor beta chains from one sample in a study of blood T cell repertoires in COVID-19. Some clones are missing from TCRdb's copy, which holds only in-frame ones; the method was immunoSEQ multiplex PCR. The data contain under 300,000 clones, more than 65% of them singletons. Sequenced material: PBMCs or T cells enriched from blood (not recorded which). The source is a man over 45 who had recovered from COVID-19. Both conserved end residues are part of each CDR3. Fields, in order: J gene, clone size, V gene, CDR3 length, D gene, CDR3 DNA, CDR3 protein. D genes are given only for firm matches. A row's size may be missing; if present it is once, few, many or a size class.

j_call: TRBJ2-5; clone_size: few; v_call: TRBV24-1; cdr3_length: 14; d_call: NA; cdr3_nt: TGTGCCACCAGACCGGGGGGCGGGGAAGAGACCCAGTACTTC; cdr3_aa: CATRPGGGEETQYF
j_call: TRBJ1-1; clone_size: NA; v_call: TRBV27; cdr3_length: 12; d_call: NA; cdr3_nt: TGTGCCAGCAGGGGGGCTTACACTGAAGCTTTCTTT; cdr3_aa: CASRGAYTEAFF
j_call: TRBJ2-3; clone_size: NA; v_call: TRBV3-1/TRBV3-2; cdr3_length: 14; d_call: TRBD1; cdr3_nt: TGTGCCAGCAGCCGGGACAGACGCACAGATACGCAGTATTTT; cdr3_aa: CASSRDRRTDTQYF
j_call: TRBJ1-6; clone_size: NA; v_call: TRBV18; cdr3_length: 15; d_call: TRBD1; cdr3_nt: TGTGCCAGCTCCCGCGGGACAGGGGGAGGATCACCCCTCCACTTT; cdr3_aa: CASSRGTGGGSPLHF
j_call: TRBJ2-3; clone_size: once; v_call: TRBV21-1; cdr3_length: 19; d_call: NA; cdr3_nt: TGTGCCAGCAGCGATCCGGGCCGCAGGGGGCCTGCCCCCGCACATACGCAGTATTTT; cdr3_aa: CASSDPGRRGPAPAHTQYF
j_call: TRBJ2-1; clone_size: once; v_call: TRBV4-2; cdr3_length: 16; d_call: NA; cdr3_nt: TGTGCCAGCAGCCAAAGGGGTCTAGGCCAGCAGGCTGAGCAGTTCTTC; cdr3_aa: CASSQRGLGQQAEQFF
j_call: TRBJ2-7; clone_size: NA; v_call: TRBV7-2; cdr3_length: 15; d_call: NA; cdr3_nt: TGTGCCAGCAGCTTAAGGACAAGTGGAGGGTACGAGCAGTACTTC; cdr3_aa: CASSLRTSGGYEQYF
j_call: TRBJ2-5; clone_size: NA; v_call: TRBV7-3; cdr3_length: 15; d_call: TRBD2; cdr3_nt: TGTGCCAGCAGCTATAGCGGGGGGGCCAGGGAGACCCAGTACTTC; cdr3_aa: CASSYSGGARETQYF
j_call: TRBJ2-7; clone_size: few; v_call: TRBV7-8; cdr3_length: 13; d_call: NA; cdr3_nt: TGTGCCAGCAGCCCCGGACAGTACTACGAGCAGTACTTC; cdr3_aa: CASSPGQYYEQYF
j_call: TRBJ2-7; clone_size: NA; v_call: TRBV5-6; cdr3_length: 12; d_call: NA; cdr3_nt: TGTGCCAGCAGCTTGGCAGCCTACGAGCAGTACTTC; cdr3_aa: CASSLAAYEQYF
j_call: TRBJ2-3; clone_size: NA; v_call: TRBV18; cdr3_length: 16; d_call: TRBD1; cdr3_nt: TGTGCCAGCTCACGAATGCCACAGGGGCGTACAGATACGCAGTATTTT; cdr3_aa: CASSRMPQGRTDTQYF
j_call: TRBJ2-1; clone_size: NA; v_call: TRBV27; cdr3_length: 17; d_call: TRBD2; cdr3_nt: TGTGCCAGCAGTTTAGTGGGCGGGAGGGCCTCCTACAATGAGCAGTTCTTC; cdr3_aa: CASSLVGGRASYNEQFF
j_call: TRBJ1-6; clone_size: NA; v_call: TRBV7-3; cdr3_length: 15; d_call: TRBD1; cdr3_nt: TGTGCCAGCAGCAACCGGGACAGGGCTGATTCACCCCTCCACTTT; cdr3_aa: CASSNRDRADSPLHF
j_call: TRBJ2-5; clone_size: NA; v_call: TRBV5-1; cdr3_length: 16; d_call: TRBD1; cdr3_nt: TGCGCCAGCAGCTTGGAGGGGACAGGGACCGGGGAGACCCAGTACTTC; cdr3_aa: CASSLEGTGTGETQYF
j_call: TRBJ1-2; clone_size: NA; v_call: TRBV2; cdr3_length: 13; d_call: NA; cdr3_nt: TGTGCCAGCAGGGCGGGGCCCCACTATGGCTACACCTTC; cdr3_aa: CASRAGPHYGYTF
j_call: TRBJ2-5; clone_size: NA; v_call: TRBV9; cdr3_length: 13; d_call: NA; cdr3_nt: TGTGCCAGCAGCGTAGACGCGGGGGAGACCCAGTACTTC; cdr3_aa: CASSVDAGETQYF
j_call: TRBJ1-5; clone_size: NA; v_call: TRBV18; cdr3_length: 15; d_call: NA; cdr3_nt: TGTGCCAGCTCACCACGGGGGGTAGGGGATCAGCCCCAGCATTTT; cdr3_aa: CASSPRGVGDQPQHF
j_call: TRBJ2-7; clone_size: NA; v_call: TRBV13; cdr3_length: 9; d_call: NA; cdr3_nt: TGTGCCAGCAGCGCCGGAGGACCGTTC; cdr3_aa: CASSAGGPF
j_call: TRBJ1-5; clone_size: once; v_call: TRBV6-5; cdr3_length: 14; d_call: NA; cdr3_nt: TGTGCCAGCAGTTACTATCAGGGGCGCCAGCCCCAGCATTTT; cdr3_aa: CASSYYQGRQPQHF
j_call: TRBJ2-3; clone_size: NA; v_call: TRBV7-3; cdr3_length: 15; d_call: TRBD2; cdr3_nt: TGTGCCAGCAGCCAGGCGGGGGGGAGCACAGATACGCAGTATTTT; cdr3_aa: CASSQAGGSTDTQYF
j_call: TRBJ2-3; clone_size: NA; v_call: TRBV18; cdr3_length: 15; d_call: TRBD1; cdr3_nt: TGTGCCAGCTCACCTGGACAGGGCGTGGCAGATACGCAGTATTTT; cdr3_aa: CASSPGQGVADTQYF
j_call: TRBJ1-1; clone_size: few; v_call: TRBV14; cdr3_length: 15; d_call: TRBD1; cdr3_nt: TGTGCCAGCAGCCAAGCGACAGGGGCGAACACTGAAGCTTTCTTT; cdr3_aa: CASSQATGANTEAFF
j_call: TRBJ2-3; clone_size: once; v_call: TRBV12-5; cdr3_length: 16; d_call: NA; cdr3_nt: TGTGCTAGTGGCGCTTGGACCCCAGGGCAGGGAGATACGCAGTATTTT; cdr3_aa: CASGAWTPGQGDTQYF
j_call: TRBJ1-6; clone_size: NA; v_call: TRBV6-5; cdr3_length: 16; d_call: TRBD1; cdr3_nt: TGTGCCAGCAGTTACGGTGGACAGGGGTATAATTCACCCCTCCACTTT; cdr3_aa: CASSYGGQGYNSPLHF
j_call: TRBJ1-2; clone_size: few; v_call: TRBV18; cdr3_length: 12; d_call: NA; cdr3_nt: TGTGCCAGCTCACCCCTCGGCTATGGCTACACCTTC; cdr3_aa: CASSPLGYGYTF
j_call: TRBJ2-1; clone_size: NA; v_call: TRBV5-8; cdr3_length: 15; d_call: TRBD2; cdr3_nt: TGTGCCAGCAGCTTGATTACTAGCGACTACAATGAGCAGTTCTTC; cdr3_aa: CASSLITSDYNEQFF
j_call: TRBJ1-6; clone_size: few; v_call: TRBV5-4; cdr3_length: 13; d_call: NA; cdr3_nt: TGTGCCAGCAGCTTTGACAGGAATTCACCCCTCCACTTT; cdr3_aa: CASSFDRNSPLHF
j_call: TRBJ1-1; clone_size: NA; v_call: TRBV6-5; cdr3_length: 14; d_call: TRBD1; cdr3_nt: TGTGCCAGCAGTTCAGGGGGCGCGAACACTGAAGCTTTCTTT; cdr3_aa: CASSSGGANTEAFF
j_call: TRBJ2-7; clone_size: NA; v_call: TRBV27; cdr3_length: 13; d_call: TRBD1; cdr3_nt: TGTGCCAGCAGCGCGACAGGGCCCTACGAGCAGTACTTC; cdr3_aa: CASSATGPYEQYF
j_call: TRBJ1-2; clone_size: NA; v_call: TRBV7-2; cdr3_length: 19; d_call: NA; cdr3_nt: TGTGCCAGCAGCTCCCCACCGGGAACTCGGAGGAGGGCGGACTATGGCTACACCTTC; cdr3_aa: CASSSPPGTRRRADYGYTF
j_call: TRBJ1-2; clone_size: NA; v_call: TRBV7-3; cdr3_length: 17; d_call: TRBD1; cdr3_nt: TGTGCCAGCAGCTTAATACCCTCGACAGGGGGGAACTATGGCTACACCTTC; cdr3_aa: CASSLIPSTGGNYGYTF
j_call: TRBJ1-3; clone_size: once; v_call: TRBV5-5; cdr3_length: 14; d_call: TRBD1; cdr3_nt: TGTGCCAGCGGACAGGGGCTTTCTGGAAACACCATATATTTT; cdr3_aa: CASGQGLSGNTIYF
j_call: TRBJ2-2; clone_size: NA; v_call: TRBV5-6; cdr3_length: 16; d_call: NA; cdr3_nt: TGTGCCAGCAGCTTGGGGTTTTTAGGGGGCACCGGGGAGCTGTTTTTT; cdr3_aa: CASSLGFLGGTGELFF
j_call: TRBJ2-4; clone_size: once; v_call: TRBV27; cdr3_length: 17; d_call: NA; cdr3_nt: TGTGCCAGCAGTTTTGTTCGGGGGGCGCAAGCCAAAAACATTCAGTACTTC; cdr3_aa: CASSFVRGAQAKNIQYF
j_call: TRBJ2-3; clone_size: NA; v_call: TRBV5-1; cdr3_length: 14; d_call: NA; cdr3_nt: TGCGCCAGCAGCTTCGGGGGGCTTACAGATACGCAGTATTTT; cdr3_aa: CASSFGGLTDTQYF
j_call: TRBJ2-7; clone_size: NA; v_call: TRBV5-4; cdr3_length: 17; d_call: TRBD2; cdr3_nt: TGTGCCAGTGGGAGGACTAGCGGGTCTCAGAGCTCCTACGAGCAGTACTTC; cdr3_aa: CASGRTSGSQSSYEQYF
j_call: TRBJ2-7; clone_size: NA; v_call: TRBV11-1; cdr3_length: 16; d_call: NA; cdr3_nt: TGTGCCAGCAGCCGCCGGGTTGCGGGGACCTTTTACGAGCAGTACTTC; cdr3_aa: CASSRRVAGTFYEQYF
j_call: TRBJ2-1; clone_size: few; v_call: TRBV4-1; cdr3_length: 15; d_call: TRBD2; cdr3_nt: TGCGCCAGCGAGTATGGTAGCGGGGCCCCGAGTGAGCAGTTCTTC; cdr3_aa: CASEYGSGAPSEQFF
j_call: TRBJ2-3; clone_size: NA; v_call: TRBV11-2; cdr3_length: 16; d_call: TRBD2; cdr3_nt: TGTGCCAGCAGCTTAAGAGCGGGGGGTGGCACAGATACGCAGTATTTT; cdr3_aa: CASSLRAGGGTDTQYF
j_call: TRBJ2-2; clone_size: NA; v_call: TRBV7-9; cdr3_length: 12; d_call: NA; cdr3_nt: TGTGCCAGCGGCACAGTGGCCGGGGAGCTGTTTTTT; cdr3_aa: CASGTVAGELFF
j_call: TRBJ2-3; clone_size: many; v_call: TRBV5-1; cdr3_length: 15; d_call: NA; cdr3_nt: TGCGCCAGCAGCTTGAACGGCGGGGCGGCAGATACGCAGTATTTT; cdr3_aa: CASSLNGGAADTQYF
j_call: TRBJ1-2; clone_size: NA; v_call: TRBV14; cdr3_length: 13; d_call: TRBD1; cdr3_nt: TGTGCCAGCAGCCGGGACAGGTACTATGGCTACACCTTC; cdr3_aa: CASSRDRYYGYTF
j_call: TRBJ1-2; clone_size: NA; v_call: TRBV30; cdr3_length: 11; d_call: NA; cdr3_nt: TGTGCCTCCTTTGGGGGGAATGGCTACACCTTC; cdr3_aa: CASFGGNGYTF
j_call: TRBJ1-5; clone_size: NA; v_call: TRBV10-3; cdr3_length: 15; d_call: NA; cdr3_nt: TGTGCCATCAGTGTACTTGGGGGGGGCGACCAGCCCCAGCATTTT; cdr3_aa: CAISVLGGGDQPQHF
j_call: TRBJ2-1; clone_size: NA; v_call: TRBV14; cdr3_length: 16; d_call: NA; cdr3_nt: TGTGCCAGCAGTCGAAAAGGGAGAGACCCCTACAATGAGCAGTTCTTC; cdr3_aa: CASSRKGRDPYNEQFF
j_call: TRBJ2-5; clone_size: NA; v_call: TRBV19; cdr3_length: 15; d_call: NA; cdr3_nt: TGTGCCAGTAGTATAGATCTGGCGGCCCAAGAGACCCAGTACTTC; cdr3_aa: CASSIDLAAQETQYF
j_call: TRBJ1-4; clone_size: NA; v_call: TRBV29-1; cdr3_length: 12; d_call: NA; cdr3_nt: TGCAGCGTTGGAGGGCTCAATGAAAAACTGTTTTTT; cdr3_aa: CSVGGLNEKLFF
j_call: TRBJ1-6; clone_size: NA; v_call: TRBV28; cdr3_length: 13; d_call: NA; cdr3_nt: TGTGCCAGCATAACAGGGTGGAAGTCACCCCTCCACTTT; cdr3_aa: CASITGWKSPLHF
j_call: TRBJ2-1; clone_size: NA; v_call: TRBV21-1; cdr3_length: 14; d_call: NA; cdr3_nt: TGTGCCAGCAGCGGGGAGCGGGAGTCGGGGGAGCAGTTCTTC; cdr3_aa: CASSGERESGEQFF
j_call: TRBJ1-2; clone_size: NA; v_call: TRBV6-5; cdr3_length: 14; d_call: TRBD1; cdr3_nt: TGTGCCAGCAGCTCGGGGGGACAGGGATTCGGCTACACCTTC; cdr3_aa: CASSSGGQGFGYTF
j_call: TRBJ2-5; clone_size: NA; v_call: TRBV5-1; cdr3_length: 16; d_call: TRBD2; cdr3_nt: TGCGCCAGCAGCTCGCGACTAGCGGGAGGGCAAGAGACCCAGTACTTC; cdr3_aa: CASSSRLAGGQETQYF
j_call: TRBJ2-5; clone_size: NA; v_call: TRBV6-1; cdr3_length: 12; d_call: NA; cdr3_nt: TGTGCCAGCAGTGAAGGAAGAGGGACCCAGTACTTC; cdr3_aa: CASSEGRGTQYF
j_call: TRBJ1-5; clone_size: NA; v_call: TRBV6-2/TRBV6-3; cdr3_length: 14; d_call: TRBD1; cdr3_nt: TGTGCCAGCAGCCGGACAGGGAGCAATCAGCCCCAGCATTTT; cdr3_aa: CASSRTGSNQPQHF
j_call: TRBJ2-5; clone_size: NA; v_call: TRBV6-5; cdr3_length: 15; d_call: TRBD2; cdr3_nt: TGTGCCAGCAGTTACTCGAGCGGGGTTCAAGAGACCCAGTACTTC; cdr3_aa: CASSYSSGVQETQYF
j_call: TRBJ1-2; clone_size: NA; v_call: TRBV6-1; cdr3_length: 16; d_call: NA; cdr3_nt: TGTGCCAGCAGTGAAGCGCTGTACCAGACTGGCTATGGCTACACCTTC; cdr3_aa: CASSEALYQTGYGYTF
j_call: TRBJ1-1; clone_size: NA; v_call: TRBV28; cdr3_length: 16; d_call: TRBD1; cdr3_nt: TGTGCCAGCAGCCTACGGACAGGGGGCTTCGGCACTGAAGCTTTCTTT; cdr3_aa: CASSLRTGGFGTEAFF
j_call: TRBJ2-1; clone_size: NA; v_call: TRBV6-2/TRBV6-3; cdr3_length: 14; d_call: TRBD1; cdr3_nt: TGTGCCAGCAGTTACGACAGGGCCTACAATGAGCAGTTCTTC; cdr3_aa: CASSYDRAYNEQFF
j_call: TRBJ2-1; clone_size: NA; v_call: TRBV19; cdr3_length: 15; d_call: NA; cdr3_nt: TGTGCCAGTAGTATCCTCCTGGCAGCCTACAATGAGCAGTTCTTC; cdr3_aa: CASSILLAAYNEQFF
j_call: TRBJ2-7; clone_size: few; v_call: TRBV7-9; cdr3_length: 14; d_call: NA; cdr3_nt: TGTGCCAGCAGCAGCCGGGACATAACCTACGAGCAGTACTTC; cdr3_aa: CASSSRDITYEQYF